This T cell receptor (beta chain) was identified in a study of cytomegalovirus exposure and HLA in healthy donors. Findings and limits, study-wide: A later analysis reportedly found that, within productive TCRs, an Asian-associated ancestry cluster had fewer N-insertions than the mean observed across the approximately 700 donors.

Concerning this clone: Its antigen remains unidentified.

Primers included in the PCR were 60 Vbeta and 13 Jbeta primers. TCRdb's copy holds only in-frame clones and misses some; the assay was immunoSEQ multiplex PCR. The table lists roughly 90,000 clones, 74% of them singletons. CDR1 SGHDT and CDR2 YYEEEE come from the germline V gene. Trimming took off 2 bases at V and 4 bases at J, with 12 bases between the two ends. The CDR3 sequence is 14 residues long. This sequence was found in a man aged 25-45 years in good health and CMV-seropositive. The chain carries TRBV5-6 and TRBJ1-1; D is undetermined. The sequencing input was PBMCs. The CDR3 nucleotides are TGTGCCAGCAGCTTCTTAGGTAGAGGCACTGAAGCTTTCTTT. Translated, it gives CASSFLGRGTEAFF.